What follows is one TCR beta chain and its context. Per germline, CDR1 MDHEN and CDR2 SYDVKM. The CDR3 is 15 residues long. V dropped 6 bases and J dropped 1; count of bases not matched to a gene: 4. The sample originates from a study of chemoradiotherapy in HPV16-positive cancers. Turning to the study itself: Candidate HPV-specific clones and shared TCR motifs came from a couple of HPV16-positive patients.

This table comes from immunoSEQ multiplex PCR, and its TCRdb copy is limited to in-frame clones, with some not included. The sample holds 15,000 to 20,000 clones, more than 80% seen once. This sample comprised blood, obtained from a patient who underwent chemoradiotherapy. V gene TRBV28 combines with J gene TRBJ2-3, with TRBD1 matching 10 bases. The TCR originated in a human donor with HPV-associated anogenital cancer. CDR3 sequence: CASRSGTGGTDTQYF. CDR3 bases: TGTGCCAGCAGGTCCGGGACAGGGGGCACAGATACGCAGTATTTT.